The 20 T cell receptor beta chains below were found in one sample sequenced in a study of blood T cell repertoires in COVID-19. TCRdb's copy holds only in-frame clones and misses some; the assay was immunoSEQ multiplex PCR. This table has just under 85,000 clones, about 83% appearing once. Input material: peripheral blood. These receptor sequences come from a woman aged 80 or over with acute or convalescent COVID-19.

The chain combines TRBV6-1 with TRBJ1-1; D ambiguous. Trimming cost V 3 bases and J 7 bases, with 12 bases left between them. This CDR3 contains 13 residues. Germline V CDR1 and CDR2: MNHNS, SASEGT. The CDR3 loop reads CASSDIQAGEAFF. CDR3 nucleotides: TGTGCCAGCAGTGATATTCAGGCAGGTGAAGCTTTCTTT.

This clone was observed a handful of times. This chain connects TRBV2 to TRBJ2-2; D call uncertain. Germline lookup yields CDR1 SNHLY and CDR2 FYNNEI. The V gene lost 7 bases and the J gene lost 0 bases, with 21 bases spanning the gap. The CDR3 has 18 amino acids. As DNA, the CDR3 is TGTGCCAGCACCCCCGTTCTTCTAGGTTTGGCGAACACCGGGGAGCTGTTTTTT. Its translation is CASTPVLLGLANTGELFF. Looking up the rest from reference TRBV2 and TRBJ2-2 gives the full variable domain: EPEVTQTPSHQVTQMGQEVILRCVPISNHLYFYWYRQILGQKVEFLVSFYNNEISEKSEIFDDQFSVERPDGSNFTLKIRSTKLEDSAMYFCASTPVLLGLANTGELFFGEGSRLTVL.

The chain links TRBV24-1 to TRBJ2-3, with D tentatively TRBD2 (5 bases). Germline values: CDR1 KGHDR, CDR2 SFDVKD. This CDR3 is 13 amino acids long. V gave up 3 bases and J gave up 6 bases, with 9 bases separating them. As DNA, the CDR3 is TGTGCCACCAGTGATGCGTCGGGGGATACGCAGTATTTT. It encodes CATSDASGDTQYF.

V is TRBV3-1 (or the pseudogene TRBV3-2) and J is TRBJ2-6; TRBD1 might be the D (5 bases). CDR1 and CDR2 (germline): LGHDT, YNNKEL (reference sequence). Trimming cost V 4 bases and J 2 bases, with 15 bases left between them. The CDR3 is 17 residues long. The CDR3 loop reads CASSRRDLVPGANVLTF. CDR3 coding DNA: TGTGCCAGCAGCCGCAGGGATCTGGTACCTGGGGCCAACGTCCTGACTTTC.

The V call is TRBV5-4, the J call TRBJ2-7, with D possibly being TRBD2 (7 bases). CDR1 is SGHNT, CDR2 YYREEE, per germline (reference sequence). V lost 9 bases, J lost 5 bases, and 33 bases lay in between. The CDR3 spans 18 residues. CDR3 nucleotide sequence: TGTGCCATAAATCGACAGGTCCATCGGGAGGCGTCTAGTCACGAGCAGTACTTC. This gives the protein CAINRQVHREASSHEQYF.

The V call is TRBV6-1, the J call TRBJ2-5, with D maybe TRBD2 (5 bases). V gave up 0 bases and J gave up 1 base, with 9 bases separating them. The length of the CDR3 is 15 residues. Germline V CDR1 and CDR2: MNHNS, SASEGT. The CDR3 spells CASSEATKIQETQYF. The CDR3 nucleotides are TGTGCCAGCAGTGAAGCGACTAAAATCCAAGAGACCCAGTACTTC.

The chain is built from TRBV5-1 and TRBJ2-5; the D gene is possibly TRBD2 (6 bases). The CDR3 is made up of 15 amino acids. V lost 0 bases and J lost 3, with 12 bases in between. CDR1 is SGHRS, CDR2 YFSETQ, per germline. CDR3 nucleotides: TGCGCCAGCAGCTTGGAGGGCGGGAAGGAAGAGACCCAGTACTTC. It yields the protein CASSLEGGKEETQYF.

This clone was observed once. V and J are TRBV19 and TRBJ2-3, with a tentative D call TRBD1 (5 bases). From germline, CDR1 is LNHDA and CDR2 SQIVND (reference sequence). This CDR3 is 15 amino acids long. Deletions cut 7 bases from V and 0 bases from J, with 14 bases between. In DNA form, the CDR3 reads TGTGCCAGTAAATCGACAGCCTCTAGCACAGATACGCAGTATTTT. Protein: CASKSTASSTDTQYF.

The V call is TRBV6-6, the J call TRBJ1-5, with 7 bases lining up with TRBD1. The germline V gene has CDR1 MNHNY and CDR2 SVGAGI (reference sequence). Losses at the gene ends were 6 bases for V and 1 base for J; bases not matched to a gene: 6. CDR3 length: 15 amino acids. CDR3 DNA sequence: TGTGCCAGCAGCTACAGGGGCAGGAGCAATCAGCCCCAGCATTTT. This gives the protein CASSYRGRSNQPQHF.

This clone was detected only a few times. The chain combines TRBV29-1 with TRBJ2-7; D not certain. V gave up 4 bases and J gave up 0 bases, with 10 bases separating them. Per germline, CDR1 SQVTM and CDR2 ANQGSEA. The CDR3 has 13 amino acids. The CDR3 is CSVAHPSSYEQYF. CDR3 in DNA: TGCAGCGTTGCCCACCCGAGCTCCTACGAGCAGTACTTC.

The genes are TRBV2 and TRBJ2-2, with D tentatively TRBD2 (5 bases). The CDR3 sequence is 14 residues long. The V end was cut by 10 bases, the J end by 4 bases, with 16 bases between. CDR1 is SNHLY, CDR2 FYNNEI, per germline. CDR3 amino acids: CAISERVVTGELFF. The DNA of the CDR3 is TGTGCCATTTCGGAGAGGGTTGTCACCGGGGAGCTGTTTTTT.

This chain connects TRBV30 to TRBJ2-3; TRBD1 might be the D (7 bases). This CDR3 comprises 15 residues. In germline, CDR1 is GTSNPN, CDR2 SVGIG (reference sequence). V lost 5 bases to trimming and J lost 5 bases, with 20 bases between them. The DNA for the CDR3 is TGTGCCTGGCAGTATCAGGGGGGATTCAAAGATACGCAGTATTTT. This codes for CAWQYQGGFKDTQYF.

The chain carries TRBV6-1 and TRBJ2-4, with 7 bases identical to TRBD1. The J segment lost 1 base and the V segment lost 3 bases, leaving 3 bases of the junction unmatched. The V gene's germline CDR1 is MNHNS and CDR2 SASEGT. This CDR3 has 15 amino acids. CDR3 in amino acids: CASSENRGAKNIQYF. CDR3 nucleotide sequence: TGTGCCAGCAGTGAGAACAGGGGCGCCAAAAACATTCAGTACTTC.

CDR3 amino acids: CASSPFLATQETQYF. The CDR3 bases are TGTGCCAGCAGTCCGTTCCTAGCTACCCAAGAGACCCAGTACTTC. V is TRBV27 and J is TRBJ2-5; D is possibly TRBD2 (5 bases). This CDR3 region has 15 residues. V lost 5 bases, J lost 1 base, and 14 bases lay in between. Per germline, CDR1 MNHEY and CDR2 SMNVEV (reference sequence).

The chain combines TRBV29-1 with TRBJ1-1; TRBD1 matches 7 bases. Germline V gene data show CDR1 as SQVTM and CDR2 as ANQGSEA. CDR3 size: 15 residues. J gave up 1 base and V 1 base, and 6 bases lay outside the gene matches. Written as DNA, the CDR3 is TGCAGCGTTGAAGTCCAAGGGGGCGGGAACACTGAAGCTTTCTTT. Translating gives CSVEVQGGGNTEAFF. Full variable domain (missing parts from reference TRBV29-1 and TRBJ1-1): SAVISQKPSRDICQRGTSLTIQCQVDSQVTMMFWYRQQPGQSLTLIATANQGSEATYESGFVIDKFPISRPNLTFSTLTVSNMSPEDSSIYLCSVEVQGGGNTEAFFGQGTRLTVV.

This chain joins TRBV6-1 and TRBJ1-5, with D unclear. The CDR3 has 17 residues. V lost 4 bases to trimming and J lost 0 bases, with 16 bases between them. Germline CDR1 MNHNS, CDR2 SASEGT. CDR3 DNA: TGTGCCAGCAGTGGCCTGTTTAGGACTCGTAGCAATCAGCCCCAGCATTTT. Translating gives CASSGLFRTRSNQPQHF.

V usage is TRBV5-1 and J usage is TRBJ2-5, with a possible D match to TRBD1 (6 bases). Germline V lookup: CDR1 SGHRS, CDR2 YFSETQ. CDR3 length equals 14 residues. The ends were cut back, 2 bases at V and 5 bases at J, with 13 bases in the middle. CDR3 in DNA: TGCGCCAGCAGCTTACCGGGACAAGAGGAGACCCAGTACTTC. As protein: CASSLPGQEETQYF.

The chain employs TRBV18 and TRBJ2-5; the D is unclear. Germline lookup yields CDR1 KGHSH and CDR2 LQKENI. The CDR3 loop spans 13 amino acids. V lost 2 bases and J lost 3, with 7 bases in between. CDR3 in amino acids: CASSPGHEETQYF. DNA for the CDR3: TGTGCCAGCTCACCAGGCCATGAAGAGACCCAGTACTTC.

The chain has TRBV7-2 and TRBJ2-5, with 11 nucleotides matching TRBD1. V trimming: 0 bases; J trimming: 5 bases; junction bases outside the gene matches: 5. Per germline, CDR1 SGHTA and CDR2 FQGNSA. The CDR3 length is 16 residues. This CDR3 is CASSLAGQGVLETQYF. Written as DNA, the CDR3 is TGTGCCAGCAGCTTAGCGGGACAGGGGGTATTGGAGACCCAGTACTTC.

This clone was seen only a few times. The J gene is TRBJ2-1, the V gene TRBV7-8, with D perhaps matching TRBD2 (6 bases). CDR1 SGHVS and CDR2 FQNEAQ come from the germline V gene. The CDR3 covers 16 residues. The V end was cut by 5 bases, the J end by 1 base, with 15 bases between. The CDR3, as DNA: TGTGCCAGCAGCCCCGCTACGGGACTTTCCTACAATGAGCAGTTCTTC. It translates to CASSPATGLSYNEQFF. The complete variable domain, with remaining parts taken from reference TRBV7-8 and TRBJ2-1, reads GAGVSQSPRYKVAKRGQDVALRCDPISGHVSLFWYQQALGQGPEFLTYFQNEAQLDKSGLPSDRFFAERPEGSVSTLKIQRTQQEDSAVYLCASSPATGLSYNEQFFGPGTRLTVL.